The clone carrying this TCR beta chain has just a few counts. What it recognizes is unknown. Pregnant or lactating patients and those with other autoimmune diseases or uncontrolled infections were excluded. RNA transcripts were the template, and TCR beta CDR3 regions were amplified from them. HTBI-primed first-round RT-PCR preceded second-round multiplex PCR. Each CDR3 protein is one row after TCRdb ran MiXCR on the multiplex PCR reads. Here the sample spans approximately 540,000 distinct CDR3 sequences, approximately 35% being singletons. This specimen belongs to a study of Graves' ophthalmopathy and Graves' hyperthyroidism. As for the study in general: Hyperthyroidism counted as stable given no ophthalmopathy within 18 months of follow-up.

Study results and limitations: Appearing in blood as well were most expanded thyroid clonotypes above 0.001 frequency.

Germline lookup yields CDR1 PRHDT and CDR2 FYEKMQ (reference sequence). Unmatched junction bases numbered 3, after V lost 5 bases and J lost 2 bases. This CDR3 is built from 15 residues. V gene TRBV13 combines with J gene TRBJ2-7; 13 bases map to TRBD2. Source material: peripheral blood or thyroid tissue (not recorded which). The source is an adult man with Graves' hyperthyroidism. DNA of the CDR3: TGTGCCAGCAGCCCGGGACTAGCGGGGCCCTACGAGCAGTACTTC. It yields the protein CASSPGLAGPYEQYF.